This T cell receptor beta chain derives from a study of blood T cell repertoires in COVID-19. Produced via immunoSEQ multiplex PCR; TCRdb's table is partial and in-frame only. This sample has under 200,000 clones; 87% occur once, and the top ten carry under 13%. This clone was picked up one time. The germline gives CDR1 SGDLS, CDR2 YYNGEE. Trimming took off 4 bases at V and 0 bases at J, with 7 bases between the two ends. The CDR3 spans 13 residues. V gene TRBV9 combines with J gene TRBJ1-1; D gene ambiguous. Sequencing used peripheral blood. The sequence was collected from a woman in her 70s with COVID-19, enrolled during active disease. The CDR3 spells CASSLRLNTEAFF. The CDR3 DNA follows: TGTGCCAGCAGCCTAAGATTGAACACTGAAGCTTTCTTT. Filled out from reference TRBV9 and TRBJ1-1, the complete variable domain reads DSGVTQTPKHLITATGQRVTLRCSPRSGDLSVYWYQQSLDQGLQFLIQYYNGEERAKGNILERFSAQQFPDLHSELNLSSLELGDSALYFCASSLRLNTEAFFGQGTRLTVV.